The T cell receptor beta chain described here comes from a study of cytomegalovirus exposure and HLA in healthy donors. Study-level results: Apart from CMV serostatus, no immune exposure information was available.

The primer mix had 60 Vbeta and 13 Jbeta primers. TCRdb's copy holds only in-frame clones and misses some; the assay was immunoSEQ multiplex PCR. The sample lists about 59,000 clones, about four fifths seen once, with roughly 3.5% in the top ten. This clone was seen only a few times. Antigen: not known. The source of this sequence is a woman aged 40 to 50 in good health and CMV-seronegative. The source material was PBMCs.

Here the CDR3 DNA reads TGTGCCAGCAGCGGAACTGGGGCGGGAGGGCCTGTAACCGGGGAGCTGTTTTTT. Its protein is CASSGTGAGGPVTGELFF. V usage is TRBV7-3 and J usage is TRBJ2-2; TRBD2 agrees at 9 bases. V shed 5 bases and J 5 bases; nucleotides not matched to a gene: 15. The CDR3 spans 18 residues. Per the germline V gene, CDR1 is SGHTA and CDR2 is FQGTGA.